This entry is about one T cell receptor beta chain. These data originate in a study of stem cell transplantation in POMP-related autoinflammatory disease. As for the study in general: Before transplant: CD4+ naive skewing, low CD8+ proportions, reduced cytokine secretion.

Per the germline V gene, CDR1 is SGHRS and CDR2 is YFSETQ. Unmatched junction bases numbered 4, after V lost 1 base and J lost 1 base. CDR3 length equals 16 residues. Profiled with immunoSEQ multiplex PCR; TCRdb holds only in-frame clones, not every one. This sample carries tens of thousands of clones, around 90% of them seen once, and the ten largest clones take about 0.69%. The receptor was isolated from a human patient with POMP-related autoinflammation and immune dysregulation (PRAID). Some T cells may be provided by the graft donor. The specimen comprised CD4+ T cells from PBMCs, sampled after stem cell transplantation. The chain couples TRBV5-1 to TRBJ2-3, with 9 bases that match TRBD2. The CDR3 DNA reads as TGCGCCAGCAGCTTGAGGTTAGCGGGAGGCACAGATACGCAGTATTTT. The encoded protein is CASSLRLAGGTDTQYF. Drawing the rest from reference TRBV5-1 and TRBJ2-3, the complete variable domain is KAGVTQTPRYLIKTRGQQVTLSCSPISGHRSVSWYQQTPGQGLQFLFEYFSETQRNKGNFPGRFSGRQFSNSRSEMNVSTLELGDSALYLCASSLRLAGGTDTQYFGPGTRLTVL.